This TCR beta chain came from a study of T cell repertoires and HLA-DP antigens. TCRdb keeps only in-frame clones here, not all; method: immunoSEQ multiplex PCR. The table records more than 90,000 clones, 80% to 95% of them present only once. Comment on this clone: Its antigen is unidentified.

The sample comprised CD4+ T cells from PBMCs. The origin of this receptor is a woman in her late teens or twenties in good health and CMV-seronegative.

This chain's CDR3 is CASSTRTSGPQETQYF. Here the CDR3 DNA reads TGTGCCAGCAGCACCCGGACTAGCGGGCCTCAAGAGACCCAGTACTTC. The chain recombines TRBV7-6 with TRBJ2-5; 11 bases are a match to TRBD2. Germline CDR1 SGHVS, CDR2 FNYEAQ. The CDR3 totals 16 residues. V lost 5 bases and J lost 2; bases outside the gene matches: 7.